What follows are 25 T cell receptor beta chains derived from one specimen sequenced in a study of post-analysis software for immune sequencing data. No antigen has been assigned to these receptors. cDNA libraries for TCR beta contained unique molecular identifiers. TCRdb ran MiXCR on the PCR reads and lists one entry per CDR3 protein. The sample lists a few hundred thousand distinct CDR3 sequences; less than 40% were seen once. Points from the study as a whole: TRBV segments more frequent in patients than in controls numbered a few and included TRBV5-6, TRBV5-1 and TRBV20-1.

The sequenced sample consisted of blood. These receptors came from a girl between 10 and 17 years old with multiple sclerosis.

This clonotype was detected ten times or more. The V and J genes are TRBV7-8 and TRBJ2-7; D possibly corresponds to TRBD2 (5 bases). CDR1 and CDR2 from the germline V gene are SGHVS and FQNEAQ. This CDR3 contains 12 residues. Between the trimmed V and J ends, which lost 5 bases and 7 bases, there was a span of 12 bases. The DNA of the CDR3 is TGTGCCAGCAGCACCACACGGGAAGAGCAGTACTTC. The encoded protein is CASSTTREEQYF.

About this clonotype: A much larger clone differs from this one at a single base, so this may be a read error. This chain connects TRBV7-2 to TRBJ1-6; 12 bases line up with TRBD1. CDR1 is SGHTA and CDR2 is FQGNSA in the germline V gene. The CDR3 has 16 amino acids. With 5 bases clipped from V and 11 bases from J, the junction kept 10 bases outside the gene matches. The CDR3 coding sequence is TGTGCCAGCAGCCTGGGGACAGGGGGCTCCAATCCACCCCTCCACTTT. Its protein product is CASSLGTGGSNPPLHF.

This clonotype was counted many times. The CDR3 region has the DNA TGTGCCAGCAGCTCCACGGGAGGTTTACCCGAGCAGTACTTC. Its protein is CASSSTGGLPEQYF. The J gene is TRBJ2-7, the V gene TRBV5-6; 7 nucleotides match TRBD2. The V segment lost 3 bases and the J segment 6 bases; nucleotides outside the gene matches: 9. CDR3 length equals 14 residues. Germline CDR1 and CDR2: SGHDT and YYEEEE.

This clonotype has a handful of counts. A clone one base away is much larger, so this may be a read error. V and J are TRBV7-3 and TRBJ2-5; D remains ambiguous. The V gene lost 2 bases and the J gene lost 5 bases, with 9 bases spanning the gap. Germline loops: CDR1 SGHTA, CDR2 FQGTGA. The CDR3 is made up of 13 amino acids. CDR3 sequence: CASSLPGWETQYF. The CDR3 bases are TGTGCCAGCAGCTTACCAGGTTGGGAGACCCAGTACTTC.

This clonotype was recorded at least ten times. The chain is built from TRBV9 and TRBJ2-1; TRBD2 matches at 7 bases. Germline CDR1 and CDR2: SGDLS and YYNGEE. Trimming at V came to 1 base and at J to 0 bases, leaving 13 bases not matched to a gene. The CDR3 is 19 residues long. CDR3 sequence: CASSVIGDYLLSSYNEQFF. CDR3 nucleotides: TGTGCCAGCAGCGTAATTGGGGACTATCTCCTTAGCTCCTACAATGAGCAGTTCTTC.

The V gene is TRBV7-2, the J gene TRBJ2-7; 10 bases map to TRBD2. There are 16 residues in the CDR3. V gave up 1 base and J gave up 3 bases; unmatched junction bases: 6. Germline values: CDR1 SGHTA, CDR2 FQGNSA. The DNA for the CDR3 is TGTGCCAGCAGCTTAGGTTGGTCTAGCGGGGGCTACGAGCAGTACTTC. Its translation: CASSLGWSSGGYEQYF. Complete variable domain (other parts from reference TRBV7-2 and TRBJ2-7): GAGVSQSPSNKVTEKGKDVELRCDPISGHTALYWYRQSLGQGLEFLIYFQGNSAPDKSGLPSDRFSAERTGGSVSTLTIQRTQQEDSAVYLCASSLGWSSGGYEQYFGPGTRLTVT.

Details on this clonotype: A much more abundant neighbour one base away suggests this may be a read error. CDR3 in DNA: TGTGCCAGCTCACCCCTGGGGGCCACGGAGCAGTACTTC. This gives the protein CASSPLGATEQYF. The V call is TRBV18, the J call TRBJ2-7; D is perhaps TRBD1 (6 bases). The CDR3 sequence is 13 residues long. V lost 3 bases and J 7 bases, leaving 13 bases between the germline ends. Germline lookup yields CDR1 KGHSH and CDR2 LQKENI.

The chain carries TRBV7-9 and TRBJ2-7; 8 bases fit TRBD1. This CDR3 region has 16 residues. After removal of 2 bases from V and 4 bases from J, the junction contained 10 bases not matched to a gene. The germline V gene has CDR1 SEHNR and CDR2 FQNEAQ (reference sequence). This chain's CDR3 is CASSLRQDRGIYEQYF. The CDR3 DNA sequence: TGTGCCAGCAGCTTACGGCAAGACAGGGGAATTTACGAGCAGTACTTC.

The chain combines TRBV6-5 with TRBJ2-2, with 10 bases lining up with TRBD1. CDR1 and CDR2 from the germline V gene are MNHEY and SVGAGI. The CDR3 extends over 19 amino acids. After removal of 0 bases from V and 0 bases from J, the junction contained 7 bases not matched to a gene. The CDR3 region has the DNA TGTGCCAGCAGTTACTCACGGACAGGGGGATTTTCGAACACCGGGGAGCTGTTTTTT. Protein sequence: CASSYSRTGGFSNTGELFF.

About this clonotype itself: Being one base from a much bigger clone, this may be a read error. The rearrangement uses TRBV7-8 and TRBJ1-2; D unclear. CDR1 and CDR2 (germline): SGHVS, FQNEAQ. The CDR3 loop spans 15 amino acids. This CDR3 is CANSLDTPVNYGYTF. In DNA form, the CDR3 reads TGTGCCAACAGCTTAGATACGCCGGTTAACTATGGCTACACCTTC.

This clonotype was detected only once. This could be a read error, since a much larger clone is one nucleotide away. CDR3 region: CASSPGLAGSEQFF. CDR3 nucleotides: TGTGCCAGCAGTCCGGGACTAGCGGGGTCAGAGCAGTTCTTC. The genes are TRBV28 and TRBJ2-1, with TRBD2 matching over 13 bases. Unmatched junction bases numbered 5, after V lost 5 bases and J lost 10 bases. In germline, CDR1 is MDHEN, CDR2 SYDVKM. CDR3 length equals 14 residues.

This clonotype was seen many times. The genes are TRBV4-1 and TRBJ1-1, with D perhaps matching TRBD1 (5 bases). Germline CDR1 MGHRA, CDR2 YSYEKL. Trimming took off 6 bases at V and 7 bases at J, with 9 bases between the two ends. The CDR3 spans 11 residues. CDR3 coding DNA: TGCGCCAGCAGACGGGACGTTGAAGCTTTCTTT. It encodes CASRRDVEAFF.

The chain recombines TRBV7-9 with TRBJ2-2; 9 nucleotides line up with TRBD2. This CDR3 has 18 residues. The J segment lost 0 bases and the V segment lost 1 base, leaving 6 bases of the junction unmatched. In germline, CDR1 is SEHNR, CDR2 FQNEAQ (reference sequence). The CDR3 bases are TGTGCCAGCAGCTTAGGGCTAGCGGGATCTACGAACACCGGGGAGCTGTTTTTT. It encodes CASSLGLAGSTNTGELFF.

V is TRBV7-3 and J is TRBJ2-3; D is undetermined. Germline V gene data show CDR1 as SGHTA and CDR2 as FQGTGA. Trimming cost V 4 bases and J 2 bases, with 10 bases left between them. The CDR3 covers 14 residues. CDR3 nucleotides: TGTGCCAGCAGCTCGAACAGTCTCACAGATACGCAGTATTTT. Protein product: CASSSNSLTDTQYF.

This clonotype has a handful of counts. The J gene is TRBJ1-3, the V gene TRBV6-5; tentatively, D is TRBD1 (6 bases). V was trimmed by 10 bases and J by 0 bases, leaving 10 bases between them. The CDR3 is 13 amino acids. The germline V gene encodes CDR1 MNHEY and CDR2 SVGAGI. The CDR3 nucleotides are TGTGCCACCTCGACAGGCTCTGGAAACACCATATATTTT. Its protein product is CATSTGSGNTIYF.

This clonotype was detected a few times. The V gene is TRBV28, the J gene TRBJ1-6; D not resolved. The germline V gene encodes CDR1 MDHEN and CDR2 SYDVKM. The CDR3 loop spans 15 amino acids. Trimming left V 7 bases short and J 6 bases short, with 16 bases between. CDR3 nucleotides: TGTGCCAGCACGGCTTCAGGACTGGGTAATTCACCCCTCCACTTT. It codes for CASTASGLGNSPLHF. The complete variable domain, with remaining parts taken from reference TRBV28 and TRBJ1-6, reads DVKVTQSSRYLVKRTGEKVFLECVQDMDHENMFWYRQDPGLGLRLIYFSYDVKMKEKGDIPEGYSVSREKKERFSLILESASTNQTSMYLCASTASGLGNSPLHFGNGTRLTVT.

In its sample, this clonotype was seen many times. The chain employs TRBV20-1 and TRBJ2-3; TRBD1 is a possible D gene (5 bases). The CDR3 spans 14 residues. With 1 base removed from V and 1 base from J, the gap between germline ends came to 9 bases. Per the germline V gene, CDR1 is DFQATT and CDR2 is SNEGSKA (reference sequence). CDR3 nucleotide sequence: TGCAGTGCTAGAGGGAAGGGGCGCACAGATACGCAGTATTTT. This sequence encodes CSARGKGRTDTQYF.

In regard to this clonotype: One base away lies a much larger clone, so this may be a sequencing read error. The chain carries TRBV12-3 or TRBV12-4 and TRBJ2-1; D gene ambiguous. The CDR3 length is 12 residues. The CDR3 bases are TGTGTCGGCATGAGCTCCTACAATGAGCAGTTCTTC. Residues: CVGMSSYNEQFF.

This clonotype was recorded at least ten times. The rearrangement links TRBV12-3 or TRBV12-4 to TRBJ2-4; D gene uncertain. The CDR3 length is 14 residues. Trimming shortened V by 2 bases and J by 0 bases, and 5 bases separated the two germline ends. CDR3 coding DNA: TGTGCCAGCAGTTTAACAGTAGCCAAAAACATTCAGTACTTC. It specifies CASSLTVAKNIQYF.

The V call is TRBV12-3 or TRBV12-4, the J call TRBJ2-7, with 14 nucleotides matching TRBD2. Near its end, the DNA agrees better with TRBJ2-5, so the J call may be wrong. The CDR3 extends over 16 amino acids. This CDR3 reads CASSPGTSGSGETQYF. Here the CDR3 DNA reads TGTGCCAGCAGTCCGGGGACTAGCGGGAGCGGGGAGACCCAGTACTTC.

This clonotype was counted ten times or more. V usage is TRBV20-1 and J usage is TRBJ2-7, with 9 bases aligning to TRBD1. Germline CDR1 and CDR2: DFQATT and SNEGSKA (reference sequence). Trimming cost V 1 base and J 3 bases; bases outside gene matches: 7. This CDR3 region has 15 residues. The CDR3: CSARADRGEGYEQYF. The CDR3 nucleotides are TGCAGTGCTAGAGCCGACAGGGGGGAGGGCTACGAGCAGTACTTC.

There are many counts of this clonotype. V is TRBV12-3 or TRBV12-4 and J is TRBJ2-1; 12 bases are shared with TRBD2. Trimming cost V 6 bases and J 7 bases; bases outside gene matches: 7. The CDR3 runs 15 residues. The CDR3 is CASRRTSGRRNEQFF. For the CDR3, the DNA is TGTGCCAGCAGGCGTACTAGCGGGAGGCGAAATGAGCAGTTCTTC.

About this clonotype: This clone may be a read error of a much larger clone one base away. The gene calls are TRBV20-1 and TRBJ2-1; 13 bases line up with TRBD2. CDR3 size: 15 residues. V dropped 6 bases and J dropped 0; count of bases not matched to a gene: 2. Germline assignment: CDR1 DFQATT and CDR2 SNEGSKA (reference sequence). The CDR3 here is CSARTSGSSYNEQFF. CDR3 bases: TGCAGTGCCCGGACTAGCGGGAGCTCCTACAATGAGCAGTTCTTC.

The V and J genes are TRBV18 and TRBJ2-5; D may be TRBD1 or TRBD2 (5 bases each). Germline V gene data show CDR1 as KGHSH and CDR2 as LQKENI. This CDR3 is 17 amino acids long. With 1 base removed from V and 2 bases from J, the gap between germline ends came to 17 bases. The CDR3 DNA reads TGTGCCAGCTCACCACGTGGGACCTACCAAAGTCAAGAGACCCAGTACTTC. It is translated as CASSPRGTYQSQETQYF.

The V call is TRBV9, the J call TRBJ2-1; D is undetermined. Between the trimmed V and J ends, which lost 0 bases and 5 bases, there was a span of 18 bases. This CDR3 contains 17 residues. Germline lookup yields CDR1 SGDLS and CDR2 YYNGEE. The CDR3 region is CASSVGPSRGTDNEQFF. The CDR3, as DNA: TGTGCCAGCAGCGTAGGGCCCTCGCGCGGAACCGACAATGAGCAGTTCTTC.